These 3 T cell receptor beta chains came from one sample sequenced in a study of beta chain features in type 1 diabetes. TCRB transcripts that were expressed got sequenced, as all of the isolated RNA had been reverse transcribed. TCRdb's table, derived via immunoSEQ multiplex PCR, lists solely in-frame clones and lacks some. The sample holds around 150,000 clones, about 7.1% seen once. The sequencing sample was made of central memory CD4+ T cells from blood. These receptors were obtained from a woman younger than 45 in good health.

This clone has only a few counts. The chain combines TRBV7-9 with TRBJ2-1; 13 positions match TRBD2. Germline V gene data show CDR1 as SEHNR and CDR2 as FQNEAQ (reference sequence). The CDR3 runs to 16 residues. The V and J ends lost 5 bases and 5 bases, in that order; junction bases with no gene match: 6. For the CDR3, the DNA is TGTGCCAGCAGCGGGAGTGGGACTAGCGGGAACAATGAGCAGTTCTTC. Residues: CASSGSGTSGNNEQFF. The complete variable domain, with remaining parts taken from reference TRBV7-9 and TRBJ2-1, reads DTGVSQNPRHKITKRGQNVTFRCDPISEHNRLYWYRQTLGQGPEFLTYFQNEAQLEKSRLLSDRFSAERPKGSFSTLEIQRTEQGDSAMYLCASSGSGTSGNNEQFFGPGTRLTVL.

The CDR3 loop reads CASSPGLAERGLFF. The CDR3 nucleotides read TGTGCCAGCAGCCCCGGACTAGCGGAACGCGGGCTGTTTTTT. The chain employs TRBV7-3 and TRBJ2-2; 10 bases are shared with TRBD2. This CDR3 comprises 14 residues. J was trimmed by 13 bases and V by 5 bases; bases with no gene match: 10. CDR1 and CDR2 from the germline V gene are SGHTA and FQGTGA.

This clone has just a few counts. V gene TRBV5-1 combines with J gene TRBJ1-1, with 8 bases aligning to TRBD1. Germline lookup yields CDR1 SGHRS and CDR2 YFSETQ. This CDR3 spans 12 amino acids. V gave up 3 bases and J gave up 11 bases; unmatched junction bases: 6. The chain's CDR3 is CASSSQGGEAFF. The CDR3 coding sequence is TGCGCCAGCAGCTCACAGGGGGGGGAGGCTTTCTTT.